This T cell receptor beta chain came from a study of a mutant IDH1 vaccine in newly diagnosed glioma. Whole-study context: Patients were started on vaccination 4-6 weeks after radiotherapy alone, or with temozolomide cycles. Study-wide findings and caveats: Vaccine-induced immune responses occurred in approximately 93% of patients. Any relationship between pseudoprogression and changes in top peripheral T cell clonotypes seemed absent.

V was trimmed by 1 base and J by 6 bases, leaving 15 bases between them. Germline V gene lookup returns CDR1 SGHTA and CDR2 FQGNSA. The CDR3 runs to 16 residues. Produced via immunoSEQ multiplex PCR; TCRdb's table is partial and in-frame only. In the table there are some 25,000 clones, 82% of which are singletons. This clone was seen a handful of times. Its antigen is still unknown. The time point here: week 47, end of study. In every dose of vaccine, 300 ug of mutant IDH1 20-mer peptide was given alongside topical imiquimod. Vaccination of patients was performed eight times, in weeks 1, 3, 5, 7, 11, 15, 19 and 23.

This sequence originates from a man aged 40-50 years with glioma. Some clones in this sample may be carry-over from other donors' samples. V is TRBV7-2 and J is TRBJ2-2; perhaps TRBD1 as D (6 bases). This sample comprised PBMCs, obtained from a glioma patient whose treatment included an IDH1 peptide vaccine. The DNA for the CDR3 is TGTGCCAGCAGCTTAGGGTGGGGGCCGGATTCCGGGGAGCTGTTTTTT. It translates to CASSLGWGPDSGELFF.